This is a list of T cell receptor beta chains from one sample in a study of OX40 agonist ivuxolimab in advanced cancers. The data were produced by immunoSEQ multiplex PCR, yet TCRdb's version contains in-frame clones alone and is incomplete. Among 44,000 or so clones listed, 75% to 90% were seen once. Sequenced material: CD4+ or CD8+ T cells sorted from blood, taken in a trial of the OX40 agonist ivuxolimab. These TCRs come from an adult with an advanced solid tumor such as melanoma, head and neck, liver or kidney cancer. The CDR3 runs from the conserved cysteine through the conserved F or W. D genes are given only for firm matches. Where a row states a size, it is once, few, many or the class of an expanded clone; other rows omit it.

j_call d_call clone_size v_call cdr3_aa cdr3_nt
TRBJ2-7 NA once TRBV18 CASSIAGVNSYEQYF TGTGCCAGCTCAATAGCAGGGGTCAACTCCTACGAGCAGTACTTC
TRBJ1-2 NA once TRBV6-1 CASSTPTGFYGYTF TGTGCCAGCAGTACCCCAACAGGGTTTTATGGCTACACCTTC
TRBJ1-2 NA NA TRBV2 CASSEYGRGSYGYTF TGTGCCAGCAGTGAATATGGCAGGGGAAGCTATGGCTACACCTTC
TRBJ2-2 TRBD2 NA TRBV19 CASSQIAGDTGELFF TGTGCCAGTAGTCAGATAGCGGGGGACACCGGGGAGCTGTTTTTT
TRBJ2-2 NA medium-sized TRBV5-1 CASSFSPGTERTGELFF TGCGCCAGCAGCTTTAGTCCAGGGACTGAGCGCACCGGGGAGCTGTTTTTT
TRBJ1-6 NA NA TRBV18 CASSPPSRDSPLHF TGTGCCAGCTCACCACCGAGCAGGGACTCACCCCTCCACTTT
TRBJ1-2 NA NA TRBV4-2 CASSLRPNYGYTF TGTGCCAGCAGCTTGCGGCCTAACTATGGCTACACCTTC
TRBJ2-2 TRBD2 NA TRBV7-2 CASSLQSGRATGELFF TGTGCCAGCAGCTTACAAAGCGGGAGGGCAACCGGGGAGCTGTTTTTT
TRBJ2-5 NA once TRBV7-8 CATSISGQSVAQYF TGTGCCACCAGTATCAGTGGGCAGTCGGTGGCCCAGTACTTC
TRBJ1-1 NA NA TRBV6-1 CASSETENTEAFF TGTGCCAGCAGTGAAACGGAGAACACTGAAGCTTTCTTT
TRBJ1-1 NA NA TRBV5-6 CASSYDSEAFF TGTGCCAGCAGCTACGACAGTGAAGCTTTCTTT
TRBJ2-1 NA NA TRBV9 CASSVVSGGYNEQFF TGTGCCAGCAGCGTAGTTAGCGGAGGGTACAATGAGCAGTTCTTC
TRBJ2-1 TRBD2 NA TRBV6-1 CASRGTSGRANEQFF TGTGCCAGCAGGGGGACTAGCGGGAGGGCAAATGAGCAGTTCTTC
TRBJ2-1 NA NA TRBV11-3 CASSLGVINEQFF TGTGCCAGCAGCCTAGGGGTTATAAATGAGCAGTTCTTC
TRBJ1-3 NA few TRBV27 CASSRSSGNTIYF TGTGCCAGCTCAAGGAGCTCTGGAAACACCATATATTTT
TRBJ2-7 NA once TRBV11-3 CASSVGQGARSF NA
TRBJ2-7 NA NA TRBV11-2 CASSLIVGGPTYEQYF TGTGCCAGCAGCTTGATTGTCGGAGGGCCGACCTACGAGCAGTACTTC
TRBJ2-5 TRBD1 few TRBV11-2 CASSLRGDRGGETQYF TGTGCCAGCAGCTTAAGGGGGGACAGGGGAGGAGAGACCCAGTACTTC
TRBJ2-3 TRBD2 NA TRBV5-1 CASSLYSGSSDTQYF TGCGCCAGCAGCCTCTATAGCGGGTCTTCAGATACGCAGTATTTT
TRBJ1-1 NA NA TRBV19 CASSIVTVTEAFF TGTGCCAGTAGTATAGTTACGGTGACTGAAGCTTTCTTT
TRBJ2-5 TRBD1 once TRBV10-3 CAIARTGPPLEQYF TGTGCCATCGCCCGGACAGGGCCTCCCTTGGAGCAGTACTTC
TRBJ2-7 NA NA TRBV20-1 CSMSGPNEQYF TGCAGTATGAGCGGGCCAAACGAGCAGTACTTC
TRBJ2-1 NA NA TRBV19 CASSIPGGASSYNEQFF TGTGCCAGTAGTATTCCAGGTGGGGCTAGCTCCTACAATGAGCAGTTCTTC
TRBJ2-7 TRBD1 NA TRBV4-3 CASSQGQGLYEQYF TGCGCCAGCAGCCAAGGACAGGGGTTATACGAGCAGTACTTC
TRBJ1-1 TRBD1 NA TRBV11-2 CASSFDRGAFF TGTGCCAGCAGCTTTGACAGGGGAGCTTTCTTT
TRBJ1-1 NA few TRBV29-1 CSVEGGPFTEAFF TGCAGCGTTGAAGGCGGCCCGTTCACTGAAGCTTTCTTT
TRBJ2-5 NA NA TRBV7-8 CASSLEGTGQETQYF TGTGCCAGCAGCTTAGAAGGTACGGGGCAAGAGACCCAGTACTTC
TRBJ1-4 NA NA TRBV18 CASSRERGTNEKLFF TGTGCCAGCTCCCGAGAAAGGGGCACTAATGAAAAACTGTTTTTT
TRBJ2-3 NA NA TRBV7-8 CASSYGTLLSADTQYF TGTGCCAGCAGCTACGGGACCCTACTCTCCGCAGATACGCAGTATTTT
TRBJ1-2 TRBD1 NA TRBV18 CASSSGGESNYGYTF TGTGCCAGCTCGTCAGGGGGCGAATCTAACTATGGCTACACCTTC
TRBJ1-2 NA NA TRBV6-8 CASKRAWQGCGYTF TGTGCCAGCAAAAGAGCGTGGCAGGGCTGCGGCTACACCTTC